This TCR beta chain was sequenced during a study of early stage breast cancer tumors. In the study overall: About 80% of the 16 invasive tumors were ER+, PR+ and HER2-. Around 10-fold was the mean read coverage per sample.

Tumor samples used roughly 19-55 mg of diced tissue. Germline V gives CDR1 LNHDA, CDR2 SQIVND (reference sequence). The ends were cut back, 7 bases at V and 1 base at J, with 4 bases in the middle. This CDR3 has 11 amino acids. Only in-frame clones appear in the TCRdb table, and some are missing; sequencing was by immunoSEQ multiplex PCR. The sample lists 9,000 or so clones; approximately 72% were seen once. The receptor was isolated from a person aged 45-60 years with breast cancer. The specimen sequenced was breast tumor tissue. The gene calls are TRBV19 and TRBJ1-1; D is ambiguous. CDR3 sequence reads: CASTTNTEAFF. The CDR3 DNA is TGTGCCAGTACAACGAACACTGAAGCTTTCTTT.